This entry concerns a single T cell receptor (beta chain). Its antigen is not identified. The CDR3 loop spans 15 amino acids. The V and J ends lost 6 bases and 0 bases, in that order; junction bases with no gene match: 5. The sample is drawn from a study of T cells in Graves' hyperthyroidism and ophthalmopathy. Study conclusions and caveats: In the analysis, a 13 V-J model separated ophthalmopathy from stable hyperthyroidism.

Stable disease denoted Graves' hyperthyroidism without ophthalmopathy progression within 18 months. It was uncontrolled infection, other autoimmune disease, pregnancy or lactation that excluded patients. PBMCs were obtained from 7.5 to 10 ml fresh peripheral blood. Amplified TCR beta CDR3 regions came from RNA transcripts. The TCR CDR3 first-round RT-PCR relied on the HTBI primer set. TCRdb recomputed calls from the multiplex PCR reads with MiXCR, one row per CDR3 protein. The profile covers under 650,000 distinct CDR3 sequences, with about 17% appearing a single time and approximately 3.8% taken by the ten largest.

This sequence was found in a young woman with Graves' hyperthyroidism. This chain uses TRBV12-3 or TRBV12-4 with TRBJ1-3, with 7 nucleotides matching TRBD1. Sequencing was done on a sample of blood. CDR3 sequence: CASRGQRVSGNTIYF. CDR3 nucleotide sequence: TGTGCCAGCAGGGGACAGCGCGTCTCTGGAAACACCATATATTTT.